The clone carrying this T cell receptor (beta chain) was counted ten times or more. This sample was included in a study of CD8 T cells in ankylosing spondylitis. Libraries for TCR beta were made by quantitative 5'-RACE with molecular barcodes. TCRdb independently ran MiXCR on the 5' RACE reads; one entry per CDR3 protein. This table has some 200,000 distinct CDR3 sequences, about 20% appearing once. Trimming removed 1 base at V and 7 bases at J, with 11 bases between. CDR1 is SGHVS, CDR2 FQNEAQ, per germline. CDR3 length: 14 amino acids. The J gene is TRBJ2-1, the V gene TRBV7-8; weak D call: TRBD1 (5 bases). This clonotype was sampled from a male donor aged 10-35 years with ankylosing spondylitis or in good health (not recorded which). The material sequenced was blood, either unsorted or a sorted T cell fraction (not recorded which). The CDR3 region is CASSLEVQVNEQFF. CDR3 sequence (DNA): TGTGCCAGCAGCTTAGAGGTACAGGTTAATGAGCAGTTCTTC.